Following are 28 T cell receptor beta chains from one sample sequenced in a study of long-term antiretroviral therapy in people with HIV. Version v3.0 of the immunoSEQ assay was performed at survey level. TCRdb keeps only in-frame clones here, not all; method: immunoSEQ multiplex PCR. This sample has more than 15,000 clones, with 90% to 95% found just once. This material consisted of unsorted PBMCs, taken approximately 11 years after starting antiretroviral therapy. Source of these receptors: a man younger than 40 with HIV.

This chain joins TRBV15 and TRBJ2-2; D is undetermined. The CDR3 is 13 residues long. Germline V gives CDR1 LNHNV, CDR2 YYDKDF (reference sequence). V lost 5 bases to trimming and J lost 7 bases, with 11 bases between them. CDR3 DNA sequence: TGTGCCACCAGCTCCCGGTACAGCGGGGAGCTGTTTTTT. Translated: CATSSRYSGELFF.

The rearrangement joins TRBV5-4 to TRBJ2-2, with 8 bases aligning to TRBD1. Germline values: CDR1 SGHNT, CDR2 YYREEE (reference sequence). The length of the CDR3 is 16 residues. J lost 1 base, V lost 2 bases, and 4 bases had no gene match. In DNA, the CDR3 is TGTGCCAGCAGCTTTGCAGGGGGCTTGAACACCGGGGAGCTGTTTTTT. It is translated as CASSFAGGLNTGELFF.

The gene calls are TRBV5-5 and TRBJ1-5; D may be TRBD1 (6 bases). In germline, CDR1 is SGHKS, CDR2 YYEKEE (reference sequence). The length of the CDR3 is 14 residues. The V end was cut by 0 bases, the J end by 6 bases, with 10 bases between. The CDR3 here is CASSLEGVSQPQHF. The CDR3 DNA reads TGTGCCAGCAGCTTGGAGGGGGTAAGTCAGCCCCAGCATTTT.

The rearrangement uses TRBV7-2 and TRBJ2-5, with D hard to call. CDR1 SGHTA and CDR2 FQGNSA come from the germline V gene. The CDR3 covers 11 residues. Trimming removed 8 bases at V and 4 bases at J, with 8 bases between. The CDR3 is CASSRLETQYF. The CDR3 nucleotides read TGTGCCAGCTCGAGGTTAGAGACCCAGTACTTC.

The CDR3 is CASSQARDRGWYEQYF. In DNA form, the CDR3 reads TGCGCCAGCAGCCAAGCTCGGGACAGAGGGTGGTACGAGCAGTACTTC. The chain recombines TRBV4-1 with TRBJ2-7; 7 bases fit TRBD1. The trim removed 1 base at V and 4 bases at J, leaving 10 bases unmatched. There are 16 residues in the CDR3. Germline loops: CDR1 MGHRA, CDR2 YSYEKL.

The V gene is TRBV6-1, the J gene TRBJ2-7; the match to TRBD1 covers 8 bases. Germline V gene data show CDR1 as MNHNS and CDR2 as SASEGT. V dropped 2 bases and J dropped 6; count of bases not matched to a gene: 9. This CDR3 region has 15 residues. CDR3 amino acids: CASSEPPGGFGEQYF. CDR3 in DNA: TGTGCCAGCAGTGAACCCCCAGGGGGCTTTGGCGAGCAGTACTTC.

This chain links TRBV4-1 with TRBJ1-5; 9 bases align to TRBD1. The CDR3 has 15 residues. CDR1 is MGHRA, CDR2 YSYEKL, per germline. V gave up 4 bases and J gave up 6 bases; unmatched junction bases: 7. The CDR3 protein is CASSRTGVGPQPQHF. The CDR3 DNA sequence: TGCGCCAGCAGCCGGACAGGGGTCGGGCCTCAGCCCCAGCATTTT.

In its sample, this clone was seen once. The chain couples TRBV7-6 to TRBJ1-1; D gene ambiguous. CDR3 length equals 14 residues. The germline V gene encodes CDR1 SGHVS and CDR2 FNYEAQ. Deletions cut 2 bases from V and 4 bases from J, with 11 bases between. The chain's CDR3 is CASSLSPGGTEAFF. The CDR3 nucleotides are TGTGCCAGCAGCTTATCCCCGGGTGGCACTGAAGCTTTCTTT.

This chain uses TRBV6-6 with TRBJ1-5; D not certain. The CDR3 is 13 residues long. CDR1 MNHNY and CDR2 SVGAGI come from the germline V gene (reference sequence). The V end lost 2 bases, the J end lost 1 base, and 3 bases lay between the germline ends. For the CDR3, the DNA is TGTGCCAGCAGTTACAACAGCAATCAGCCCCAGCATTTT. This translates into CASSYNSNQPQHF.

The rearrangement links TRBV5-6 to TRBJ2-5; D assignment may be TRBD1 or TRBD2 (5 bases each). Germline CDR1 SGHDT, CDR2 YYEEEE. This CDR3 is 17 amino acids long. Deletions cut 1 base from V and 4 bases from J, with 20 bases between. CDR3 residues: CASSLPRSGRGRETQYF. CDR3 sequence (DNA): TGTGCCAGCAGCTTGCCGCGGTCAGGGCGAGGGAGAGAGACCCAGTACTTC.

The J gene is TRBJ1-2, the V gene TRBV28; TRBD1 matches at 7 bases. V lost 4 bases and J lost 10; bases outside the gene matches: 9. The CDR3 runs 13 residues. Germline V gene data show CDR1 as MDHEN and CDR2 as SYDVKM. CDR3 residues: CASSSVQGILYTF. CDR3 DNA sequence: TGTGCCAGCAGTTCTGTACAGGGGATCCTCTACACCTTC.

This clone came up a few times. The chain has TRBV6-6 and TRBJ1-5; tentatively, D is TRBD1 (6 bases). This CDR3 spans 13 amino acids. Germline V gene lookup returns CDR1 MNHNY and CDR2 SVGAGI (reference sequence). V gave up 2 bases and J gave up 5 bases, with 7 bases separating them. The CDR3 nucleotides are TGTGCCAGCAGTTACGAGGGGGATCAGCCCCAGCATTTT. Translating gives CASSYEGDQPQHF.

This clone has just one count. The V call is TRBV11-2, the J call TRBJ1-1; TRBD1 matches 10 bases. The CDR3 has 17 residues. Germline CDR1 reads SGHAT; CDR2 reads FQNNGV. The V segment lost 5 bases and the J segment 0 bases; nucleotides outside the gene matches: 9. CDR3 nucleotides: TGTGCCAGCAGCCCTGGGACAGGGGCGATTATGAACACTGAAGCTTTCTTT. It is translated as CASSPGTGAIMNTEAFF.

The chain is built from TRBV5-1 and TRBJ1-1; D unresolved. Trimming shortened V by 4 bases and J by 1 base, and 11 bases separated the two germline ends. The CDR3 consists of 14 residues. Germline CDR1 reads SGHRS; CDR2 reads YFSETQ. The CDR3 sequence is CASSMDAGNTEAFF. Written as DNA, the CDR3 is TGCGCCAGCAGCATGGATGCAGGGAACACTGAAGCTTTCTTT. Complete variable domain (other parts from reference TRBV5-1 and TRBJ1-1): KAGVTQTPRYLIKTRGQQVTLSCSPISGHRSVSWYQQTPGQGLQFLFEYFSETQRNKGNFPGRFSGRQFSNSRSEMNVSTLELGDSALYLCASSMDAGNTEAFFGQGTRLTVV.

This clone was observed once. The chain carries TRBV7-9 and TRBJ2-2, with TRBD1 matching over 12 bases. CDR1 SEHNR and CDR2 FQNEAQ come from the germline V gene (reference sequence). The V segment lost 6 bases and the J segment 7 bases; nucleotides outside the gene matches: 6. The CDR3 runs to 15 residues. The CDR3 region is CASRNWDRGRGELFF. In DNA, the CDR3 is TGTGCCAGCAGGAATTGGGACAGGGGGCGCGGGGAGCTGTTTTTT.

The CDR3 here is CASSLRRDYGYTF. The CDR3, as DNA: TGTGCCAGCAGTTTGCGCAGAGACTATGGCTACACCTTC. V usage is TRBV6-6 and J usage is TRBJ1-2; D gene uncertain. This CDR3 is 13 amino acids long. Germline assignment: CDR1 MNHNY and CDR2 SVGAGI (reference sequence). Trimming cost V 4 bases and J 3 bases, with 9 bases left between them.

The chain links TRBV30 to TRBJ1-2, with a weak D call TRBD1 (5 bases). Germline assignment: CDR1 GTSNPN and CDR2 SVGIG (reference sequence). V dropped 2 bases and J dropped 0 bases, with 13 bases sitting between them. CDR3 length: 15 amino acids. The CDR3 nucleotides read TGTGCCTGGAGTCCGGGGACGGATACTAACTATGGCTACACCTTC. It specifies CAWSPGTDTNYGYTF. Based on the CDR3 plus reference TRBV30 and TRBJ1-2, the full variable domain is SQTIHQWPATLVQPVGSPLSLECTVEGTSNPNLYWYRQAAGRGLQLLFYSVGIGQISSEVPQNLSASRPQDRQFILSSKKLLLSDSGFYLCAWSPGTDTNYGYTFGSGTRLTVV.

The genes are TRBV7-9 and TRBJ2-1; D is unclear. V gave up 11 bases and J gave up 8 bases, with 22 bases separating them. The CDR3 is 14 residues long. Germline assignment: CDR1 SEHNR and CDR2 FQNEAQ (reference sequence). CDR3 sequence: CAEHPVGLADEQFF. Written as DNA, the CDR3 is TGTGCCGAACACCCAGTCGGGCTGGCTGATGAGCAGTTCTTC.

This clone was detected only a few times. The V and J genes are TRBV6-1 and TRBJ2-6, with a weak D call TRBD1 (6 bases). This CDR3 region has 15 residues. Germline V gene data show CDR1 as MNHNS and CDR2 as SASEGT. Trimming left V 4 bases short and J 2 bases short, with 9 bases between. For the CDR3, the DNA is TGTGCCAGCAGTGTAGAGGGGGCTGGGGCCAACGTCCTGACTTTC. Protein: CASSVEGAGANVLTF.

The rearrangement uses TRBV7-9 and TRBJ1-6; TRBD1 matches at 7 bases. Germline assignment: CDR1 SEHNR and CDR2 FQNEAQ (reference sequence). This CDR3 is 15 amino acids long. With V trimmed by 1 base and J by 10 bases, 7 bases remained unmatched. CDR3 nucleotides: TGTGCCAGCAGCTTAGGAGGACAGGATGGGTCACCCCTCCACTTT. Translation: CASSLGGQDGSPLHF.

This chain links TRBV7-6 with TRBJ1-1, with D uncertain. V was clipped by 1 base and J by 3 bases, with 6 bases between them. The CDR3 extends over 13 amino acids. Germline loops: CDR1 SGHVS, CDR2 FNYEAQ. The CDR3, as DNA: TGTGCCAGCAGCTTAGAAGTCTACACTGAAGCTTTCTTT. The encoded protein is CASSLEVYTEAFF.

The count of this clone is one. V and J are TRBV11-2 and TRBJ2-1; TRBD2 matches at 13 bases. This CDR3 has 15 residues. V lost 5 bases and J lost 6; bases outside the gene matches: 4. Germline V lookup: CDR1 SGHAT, CDR2 FQNNGV. CDR3 DNA sequence: TGTGCCAGCAGCCAGACTAGCGGGGGGTTCAATGAGCAGTTCTTC. Encoded protein: CASSQTSGGFNEQFF.

This clone was recorded once. V and J are TRBV7-9 and TRBJ2-1; 11 nucleotides line up with TRBD2. Germline trimming cut 7 bases from V and 7 bases from J; bases unmatched to any gene: 9. The CDR3 consists of 15 residues. Germline loops: CDR1 SEHNR, CDR2 FQNEAQ (reference sequence). This chain's CDR3 is CASKKLAGVVNEQFF. In DNA form, the CDR3 reads TGTGCCAGCAAAAAACTAGCGGGGGTTGTAAATGAGCAGTTCTTC.

The V and J genes are TRBV7-9 and TRBJ1-2; tentative D call: TRBD1 (6 bases). Germline CDR1 SEHNR, CDR2 FQNEAQ (reference sequence). This CDR3 region has 13 residues. The V end lost 3 bases, the J end lost 2 bases, and 7 bases lay between the germline ends. The CDR3 spells CASSFGQNYGYTF. CDR3 DNA: TGTGCCAGCAGCTTTGGACAGAACTATGGCTACACCTTC.

The rearrangement uses TRBV27 and TRBJ2-3; 9 bases fit TRBD1. V lost 8 bases and J lost 3; bases outside the gene matches: 6. The CDR3 runs 14 residues. CDR1 is MNHEY and CDR2 is SMNVEV in the germline V gene (reference sequence). CDR3 sequence reads: CASRRDRVTDTQYF. The CDR3 bases are TGTGCCAGCCGACGGGACAGGGTAACAGATACGCAGTATTTT.

The chain couples TRBV5-4 to TRBJ1-2; 9 bases are a match to TRBD1. CDR3 length: 16 amino acids. CDR1 SGHNT and CDR2 YYREEE come from the germline V gene (reference sequence). V shed 2 bases and J 6 bases; nucleotides not matched to a gene: 11. The DNA for the CDR3 is TGTGCCAGCAGCTTTGGCCCTCTACAGGGGGCCCATGGCTACACCTTC. Translation gives CASSFGPLQGAHGYTF. Variable domain in full (rest from reference TRBV5-4 and TRBJ1-2): ETGVTQSPTHLIKTRGQQVTLRCSSQSGHNTVSWYQQALGQGPQFIFQYYREEENGRGNFPPRFSGLQFPNYSSELNVNALELDDSALYLCASSFGPLQGAHGYTFGSGTRLTVV.

The chain couples TRBV27 to TRBJ1-5; 10 nucleotides match TRBD1. V lost 11 bases and J lost 6; bases outside the gene matches: 7. This CDR3 spans 13 amino acids. Germline CDR1 MNHEY, CDR2 SMNVEV (reference sequence). The CDR3 DNA is TGTGCCGGTCCGGGACAGGGGAGTCAGCCCCAGCATTTT. Its translation: CAGPGQGSQPQHF.

This chain links TRBV11-2 with TRBJ1-4; 7 bases fit TRBD1. Germline V gene lookup returns CDR1 SGHAT and CDR2 FQNNGV. The CDR3 loop spans 15 amino acids. The ends lost 2 bases at V and 7 bases at J; junction bases unmatched: 7. CDR3 coding DNA: TGTGCCAGCAGCTTACTGGCAGGGGGAGGTGAAAAACTGTTTTTT. Translating gives CASSLLAGGGEKLFF.